This T cell receptor (beta chain) was retrieved from a study of identical twins. Study conclusions and caveats: Memory repertoires lacked the insertion deficit that abundant cord blood beta clonotypes showed. Twins' surplus sharing was weaker for beta out-of-frame sequences.

Template switching added a universal primer binding site, and final cDNA carried unique molecular identifiers. Each CDR3 protein is one row after TCRdb ran MiXCR on the 5' RACE reads. Altogether approximately 600,000 distinct CDR3 sequences are present, 9.6% being singletons, with the ten largest covering approximately 3.2%. All of the donors were Caucasians in good health. This clonotype has a count of ten or more. The target antigen is unknown. The trim removed 0 bases at V and 6 bases at J, leaving 9 bases unmatched. CDR3 length equals 17 residues. The germline gives CDR1 LGHNA, CDR2 YSLEER. The sample was also reused in another study, on yellow fever vaccine responses in identical twins.

The sample consisted of PBMCs. The J gene is TRBJ2-3, the V gene TRBV4-3; 10 bases fit TRBD2. The sequence was obtained from a woman between 18 and 29 years old in good health. The CDR3 DNA is TGCGCCAGCAGCCAAGATGCAGCGGGAGGGAAATTGGATACGCAGTATTTT. This encodes CASSQDAAGGKLDTQYF.